This record covers a single T cell receptor beta chain. The entry originates in a study of blood T cell repertoires in COVID-19. Study as a whole: COVID-19 samples collected from the United States, Italy and Spain covered acute and convalescent phases. PBMCs, B-cell-depleted T cells, or T cells were the source of the cDNA or gDNA that made up the material.

Original processing notes: By means of reference gene primer amplification, nucleated cell counts were estimated. TCRdb keeps only in-frame clones here, not all; method: immunoSEQ multiplex PCR. Clonal size and the V and J genes are those of that table, whereas D and trimming came from the DNA. The sample carries 300,000 or so clones, around 86% recorded once. Germline-derived CDR1 and CDR2 are SEHNR and FQNEAQ (reference sequence). Trimming removed 5 bases from V and 2 bases from J; junction bases left unmatched: 11. This CDR3 has 16 residues. The V gene is TRBV7-9, the J gene TRBJ1-2, with TRBD1 matching 7 bases. The specimen was peripheral blood. The clonotype comes from a woman aged 40 to 50 who had recovered from COVID-19. The CDR3 reads CASSLKGQDPNYGYTF. CDR3 nucleotides: TGTGCCAGCAGCCTCAAAGGACAGGACCCAAACTATGGCTACACCTTC.